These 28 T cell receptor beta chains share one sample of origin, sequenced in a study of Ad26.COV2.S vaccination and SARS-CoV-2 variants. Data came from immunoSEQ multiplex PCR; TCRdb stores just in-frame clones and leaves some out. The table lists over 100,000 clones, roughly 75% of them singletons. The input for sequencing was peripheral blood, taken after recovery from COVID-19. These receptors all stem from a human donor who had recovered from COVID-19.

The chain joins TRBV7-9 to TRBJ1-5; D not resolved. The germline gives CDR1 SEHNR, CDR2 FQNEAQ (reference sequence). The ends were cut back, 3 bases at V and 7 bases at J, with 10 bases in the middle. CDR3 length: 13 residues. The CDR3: CASSFWEGQPQHF. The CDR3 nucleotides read TGTGCCAGCAGCTTTTGGGAGGGCCAGCCCCAGCATTTT.

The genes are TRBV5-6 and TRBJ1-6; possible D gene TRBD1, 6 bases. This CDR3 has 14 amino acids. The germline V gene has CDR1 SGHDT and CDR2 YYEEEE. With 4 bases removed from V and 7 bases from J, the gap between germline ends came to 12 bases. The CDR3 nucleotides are TGTGCCAGCAGCCTCAGGAGGGGGAATTCACCCCTCCACTTT. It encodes CASSLRRGNSPLHF.

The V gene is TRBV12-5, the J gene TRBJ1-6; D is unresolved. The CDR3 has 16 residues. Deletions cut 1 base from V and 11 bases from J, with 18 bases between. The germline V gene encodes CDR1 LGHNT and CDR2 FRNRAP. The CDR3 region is CASGLGTLGRYPPLHF. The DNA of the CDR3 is TGTGCTAGTGGTTTGGGGACCCTCGGTCGATATCCACCCCTCCACTTT. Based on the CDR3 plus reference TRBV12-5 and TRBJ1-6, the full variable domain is DARVTQTPRHKVTEMGQEVTMRCQPILGHNTVFWYRQTMMQGLELLAYFRNRAPLDDSGMPKDRFSAEMPDATLATLKIQPSEPRDSAVYFCASGLGTLGRYPPLHFGNGTRLTVT.

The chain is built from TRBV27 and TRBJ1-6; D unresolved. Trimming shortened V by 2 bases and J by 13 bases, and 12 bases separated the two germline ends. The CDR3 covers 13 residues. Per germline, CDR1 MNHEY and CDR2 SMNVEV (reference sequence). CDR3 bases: TGTGCCAGCAGTTTACGGATCTGGTCGCCCCTCCACTTT. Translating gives CASSLRIWSPLHF.

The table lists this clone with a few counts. The CDR3 DNA reads TGTGCCAGCAGCTTAACGTTCGACAGTCACGACTATGGCTACACCTTC. Residues: CASSLTFDSHDYGYTF. The J gene is TRBJ1-2, the V gene TRBV7-3; D is possibly TRBD1 (5 bases). Trimming shortened V by 0 bases and J by 3 bases, and 14 bases separated the two germline ends. Germline assignment: CDR1 SGHTA and CDR2 FQGTGA. The CDR3 is 16 amino acids.

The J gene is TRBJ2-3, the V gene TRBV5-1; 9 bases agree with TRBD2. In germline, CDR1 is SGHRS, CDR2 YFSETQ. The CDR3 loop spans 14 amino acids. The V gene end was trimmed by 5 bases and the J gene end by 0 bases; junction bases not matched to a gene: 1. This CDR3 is CASRAGGSTDTQYF. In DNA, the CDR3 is TGCGCCAGCAGAGCGGGGGGAAGCACAGATACGCAGTATTTT.

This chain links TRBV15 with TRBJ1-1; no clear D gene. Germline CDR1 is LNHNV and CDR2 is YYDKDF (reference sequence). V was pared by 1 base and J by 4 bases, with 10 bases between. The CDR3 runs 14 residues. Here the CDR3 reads CATSRAPNGTEAFF. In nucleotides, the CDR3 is TGTGCCACCAGCAGAGCCCCGAATGGCACTGAAGCTTTCTTT.

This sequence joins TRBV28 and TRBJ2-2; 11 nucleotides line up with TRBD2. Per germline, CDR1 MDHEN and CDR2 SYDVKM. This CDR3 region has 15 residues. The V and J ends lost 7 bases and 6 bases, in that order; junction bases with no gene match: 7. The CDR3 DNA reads TGTGCCAGCATGAATAGCGGGGGGGCTCCCGGGGAGCTGTTTTTT. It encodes CASMNSGGAPGELFF.

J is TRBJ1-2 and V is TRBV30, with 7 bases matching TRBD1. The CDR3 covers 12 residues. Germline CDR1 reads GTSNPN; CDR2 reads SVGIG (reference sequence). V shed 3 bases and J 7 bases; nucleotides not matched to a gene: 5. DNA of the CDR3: TGTGCCTGGAGCCGACAGGGCCTTGGCTACACCTTC. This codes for CAWSRQGLGYTF. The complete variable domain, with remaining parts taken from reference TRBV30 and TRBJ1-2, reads SQTIHQWPATLVQPVGSPLSLECTVEGTSNPNLYWYRQAAGRGLQLLFYSVGIGQISSEVPQNLSASRPQDRQFILSSKKLLLSDSGFYLCAWSRQGLGYTFGSGTRLTVV.

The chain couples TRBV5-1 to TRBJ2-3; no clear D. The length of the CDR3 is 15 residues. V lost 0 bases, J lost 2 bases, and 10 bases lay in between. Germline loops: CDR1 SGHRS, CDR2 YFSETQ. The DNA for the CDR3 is TGCGCCAGCAGCTTGGATGGTAGTTTCACAGATACGCAGTATTTT. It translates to CASSLDGSFTDTQYF.

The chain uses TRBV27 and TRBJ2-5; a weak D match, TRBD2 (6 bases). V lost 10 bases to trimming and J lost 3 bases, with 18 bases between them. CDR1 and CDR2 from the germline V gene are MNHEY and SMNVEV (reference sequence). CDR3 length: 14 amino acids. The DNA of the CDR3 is TGTGCCATTACGAGTCACCGGAGGGAAGAGACCCAGTACTTC. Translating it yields CAITSHRREETQYF.

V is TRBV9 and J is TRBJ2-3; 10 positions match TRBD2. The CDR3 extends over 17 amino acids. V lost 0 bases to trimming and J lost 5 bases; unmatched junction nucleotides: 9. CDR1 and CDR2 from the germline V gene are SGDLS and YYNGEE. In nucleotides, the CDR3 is TGTGCCAGCAGCGTAGAACCTAGCGGGGGAGGGATAGATACGCAGTATTTT. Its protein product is CASSVEPSGGGIDTQYF.

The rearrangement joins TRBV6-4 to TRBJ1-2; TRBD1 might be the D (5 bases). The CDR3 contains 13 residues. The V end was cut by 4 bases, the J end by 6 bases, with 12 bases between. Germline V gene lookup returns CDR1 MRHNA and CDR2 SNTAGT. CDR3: CASSAGRDHGYTF. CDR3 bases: TGTGCCAGCAGTGCCGGTAGGGACCATGGCTACACCTTC.

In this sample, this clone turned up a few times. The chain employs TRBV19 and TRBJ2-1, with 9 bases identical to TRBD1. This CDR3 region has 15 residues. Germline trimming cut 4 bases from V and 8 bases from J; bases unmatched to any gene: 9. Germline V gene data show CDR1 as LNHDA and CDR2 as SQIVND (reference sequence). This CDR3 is CASSTRTGVGYEQFF. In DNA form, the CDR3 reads TGTGCCAGTAGTACCAGGACAGGGGTGGGCTATGAGCAGTTCTTC.

CDR3 sequence (DNA): TGTGCCAGCAGCCCGGGCCCTTATAGCAATCAGCCCCAGCATTTT. This translates into CASSPGPYSNQPQHF. The chain carries TRBV5-5 and TRBJ1-5; D not resolved. CDR3 length: 15 residues. The V gene's germline CDR1 is SGHKS and CDR2 YYEKEE (reference sequence). V was shortened by 4 bases and J by 0 bases, with 11 bases between the two germline ends. Combining the CDR3 with reference TRBV5-5 and TRBJ1-5 gives the whole variable domain DAGVTQSPTHLIKTRGQQVTLRCSPISGHKSVSWYQQVLGQGPQFIFQYYEKEERGRGNFPDRFSARQFPNYSSELNVNALLLGDSALYLCASSPGPYSNQPQHFGDGTRLSIL.

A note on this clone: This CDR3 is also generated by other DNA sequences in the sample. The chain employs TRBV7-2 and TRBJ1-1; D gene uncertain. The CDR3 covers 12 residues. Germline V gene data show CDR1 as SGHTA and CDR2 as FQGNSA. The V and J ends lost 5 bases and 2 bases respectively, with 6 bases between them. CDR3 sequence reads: CASSRQNTEAFF. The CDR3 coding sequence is TGTGCCAGCAGCCGACAAAACACTGAAGCTTTCTTT. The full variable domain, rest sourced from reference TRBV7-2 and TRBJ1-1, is GAGVSQSPSNKVTEKGKDVELRCDPISGHTALYWYRQSLGQGLEFLIYFQGNSAPDKSGLPSDRFSAERTGGSVSTLTIQRTQQEDSAVYLCASSRQNTEAFFGQGTRLTVV.

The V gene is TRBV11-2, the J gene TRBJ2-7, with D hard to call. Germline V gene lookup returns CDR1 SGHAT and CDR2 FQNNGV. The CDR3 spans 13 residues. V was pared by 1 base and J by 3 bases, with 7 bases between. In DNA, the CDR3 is TGTGCCAGCAGCTTAGCACTGATCTACGAGCAGTACTTC. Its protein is CASSLALIYEQYF. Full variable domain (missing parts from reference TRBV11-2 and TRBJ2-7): EAGVAQSPRYKIIEKRQSVAFWCNPISGHATLYWYQQILGQGPKLLIQFQNNGVVDDSQLPKDRFSAERLKGVDSTLKIQPAKLEDSAVYLCASSLALIYEQYFGPGTRLTVT.

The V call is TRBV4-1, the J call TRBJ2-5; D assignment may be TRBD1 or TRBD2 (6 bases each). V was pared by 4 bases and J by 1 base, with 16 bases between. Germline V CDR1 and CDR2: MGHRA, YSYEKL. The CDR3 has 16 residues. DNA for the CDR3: TGCGCCAGCAGCCGGGGGGCAGGGCTCCCCCAAGAGACCCAGTACTTC. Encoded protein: CASSRGAGLPQETQYF.

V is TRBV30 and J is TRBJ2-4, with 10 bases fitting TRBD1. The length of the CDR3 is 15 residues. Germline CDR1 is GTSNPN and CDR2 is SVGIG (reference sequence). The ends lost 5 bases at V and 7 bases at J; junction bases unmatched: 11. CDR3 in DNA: TGTGCCTGGGCCCCAATTACGGGACAGGGGAACATTCAGTACTTC. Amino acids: CAWAPITGQGNIQYF.

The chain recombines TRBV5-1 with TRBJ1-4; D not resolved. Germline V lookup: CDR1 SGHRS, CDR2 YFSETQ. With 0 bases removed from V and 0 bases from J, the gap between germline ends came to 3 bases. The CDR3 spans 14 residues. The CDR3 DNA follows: TGCGCCAGCAGCTTGGGGGCAACTAATGAAAAACTGTTTTTT. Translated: CASSLGATNEKLFF.

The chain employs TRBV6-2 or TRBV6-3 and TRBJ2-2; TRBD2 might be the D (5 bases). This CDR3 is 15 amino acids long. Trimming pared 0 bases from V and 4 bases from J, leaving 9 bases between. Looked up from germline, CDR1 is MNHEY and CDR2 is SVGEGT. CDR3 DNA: TGTGCCAGCAGTTACTCGTTCGGGGTCACCGGGGAGCTGTTTTTT. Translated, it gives CASSYSFGVTGELFF.

The CDR3 sequence is CSVDRTGNEQFF. DNA for the CDR3: TGCAGCGTAGACAGGACTGGAAATGAGCAGTTCTTC. The genes are TRBV29-1 and TRBJ2-1, with a tentative D call TRBD1 (6 bases). The CDR3 runs to 12 residues. Germline values: CDR1 SQVTM, CDR2 ANQGSEA. The V end lost 6 bases, the J end lost 7 bases, and 13 bases lay between the germline ends.

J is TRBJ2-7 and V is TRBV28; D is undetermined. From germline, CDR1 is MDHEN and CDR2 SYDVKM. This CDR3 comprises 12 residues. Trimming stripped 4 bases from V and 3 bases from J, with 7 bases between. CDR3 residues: CASSSRFYEQYF. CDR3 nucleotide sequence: TGTGCCAGCAGTTCCCGATTCTACGAGCAGTACTTC.

CDR3 in amino acids: CASSLRDRTYGYTF. The CDR3 coding sequence is TGTGCCAGCAGCTTGAGGGACAGAACTTATGGCTACACCTTC. The gene calls are TRBV7-9 and TRBJ1-2; TRBD1 agrees at 7 bases. The CDR3 has 14 residues. Germline V CDR1 and CDR2: SEHNR, FQNEAQ (reference sequence). J gave up 5 bases and V 3 bases, and 6 bases lay outside the gene matches.

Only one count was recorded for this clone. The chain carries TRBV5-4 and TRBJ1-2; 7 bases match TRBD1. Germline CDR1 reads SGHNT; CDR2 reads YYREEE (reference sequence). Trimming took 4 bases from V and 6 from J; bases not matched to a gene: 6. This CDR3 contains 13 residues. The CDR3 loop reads CASSPRTGDGYTF. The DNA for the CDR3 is TGTGCCAGCAGCCCCCGGACAGGCGATGGCTACACCTTC.

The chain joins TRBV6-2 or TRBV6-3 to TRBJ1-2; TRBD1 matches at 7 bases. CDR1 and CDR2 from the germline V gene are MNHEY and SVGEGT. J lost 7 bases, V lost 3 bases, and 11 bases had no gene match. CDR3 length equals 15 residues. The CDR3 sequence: CASSYYGQQGTGYTF. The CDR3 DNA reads TGTGCCAGCAGTTATTACGGCCAACAGGGGACTGGCTACACCTTC.

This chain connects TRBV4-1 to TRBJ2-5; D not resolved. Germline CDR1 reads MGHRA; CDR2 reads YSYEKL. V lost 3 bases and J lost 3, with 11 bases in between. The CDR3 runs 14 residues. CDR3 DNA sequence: TGCGCCAGCAGCCAGGGTGGAGTTAAAGAGACCCAGTACTTC. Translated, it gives CASSQGGVKETQYF.

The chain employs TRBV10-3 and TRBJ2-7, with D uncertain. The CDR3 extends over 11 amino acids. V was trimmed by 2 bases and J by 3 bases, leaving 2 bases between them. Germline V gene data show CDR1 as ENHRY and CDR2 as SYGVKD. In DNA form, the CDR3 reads TGTGCCATCAGTGAGGGCTACGAGCAGTACTTC. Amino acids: CAISEGYEQYF.